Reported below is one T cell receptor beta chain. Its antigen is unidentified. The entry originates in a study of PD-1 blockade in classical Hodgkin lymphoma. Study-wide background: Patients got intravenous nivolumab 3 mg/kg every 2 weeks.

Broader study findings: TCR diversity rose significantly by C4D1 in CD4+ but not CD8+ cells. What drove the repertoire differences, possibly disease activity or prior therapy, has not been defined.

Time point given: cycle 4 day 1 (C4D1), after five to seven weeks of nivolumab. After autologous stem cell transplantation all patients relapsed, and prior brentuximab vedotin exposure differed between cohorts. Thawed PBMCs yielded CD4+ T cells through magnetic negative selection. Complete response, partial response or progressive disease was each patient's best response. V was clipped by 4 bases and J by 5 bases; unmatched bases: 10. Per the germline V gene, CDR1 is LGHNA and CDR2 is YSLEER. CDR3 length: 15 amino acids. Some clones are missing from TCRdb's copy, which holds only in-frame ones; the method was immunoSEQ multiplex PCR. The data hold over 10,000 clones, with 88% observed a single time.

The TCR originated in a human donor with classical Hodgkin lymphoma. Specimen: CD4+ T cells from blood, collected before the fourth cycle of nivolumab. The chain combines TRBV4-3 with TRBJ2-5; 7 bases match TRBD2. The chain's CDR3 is CASSLERGSGETQYF. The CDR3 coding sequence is TGCGCCAGCAGCCTTGAGCGGGGCTCGGGGGAGACCCAGTACTTC.